This TCR beta chain appears in the sequencing data of a study of shared clonotypes between healthy human individuals. The CDR3 is 13 amino acids. Germline CDR1 reads SEHNR; CDR2 reads FQNEAQ (reference sequence). Trimming stripped 1 base from V and 3 bases from J, with 4 bases between. Division of CD4+ cells produced a CD45RA+ naive subset and a CD45RA-negative memory subset. As to this clone: The antigen remains unidentified.

In the authors' methods: ImmunoSEQ only sent back junction sequences with no quality scores, so filtering was done differently. Data came from immunoSEQ multiplex PCR; TCRdb stores just in-frame clones and leaves some out. From that table come the V and J calls and clone size; the DNA was used to work out D and trimming. In the table there are under 2.5 million clones, 85% to 95% of which are singletons. Study conclusions and caveats: Among non-shared clonotypes, generation probabilities were lower than among those shared by all four donors.

The clonotype originates from a young man in good health. Some clones in this sample may be carry-over from other donors' samples. The gene calls are TRBV7-9 and TRBJ2-1; D gene ambiguous. Sequencing used naive CD4+ T cells from PBMCs. Noted subset: CD45RA+ positively selected. The CDR3 sequence: CASSLDHYNEQFF. The CDR3 DNA is TGTGCCAGCAGCTTAGACCACTACAATGAGCAGTTCTTC.